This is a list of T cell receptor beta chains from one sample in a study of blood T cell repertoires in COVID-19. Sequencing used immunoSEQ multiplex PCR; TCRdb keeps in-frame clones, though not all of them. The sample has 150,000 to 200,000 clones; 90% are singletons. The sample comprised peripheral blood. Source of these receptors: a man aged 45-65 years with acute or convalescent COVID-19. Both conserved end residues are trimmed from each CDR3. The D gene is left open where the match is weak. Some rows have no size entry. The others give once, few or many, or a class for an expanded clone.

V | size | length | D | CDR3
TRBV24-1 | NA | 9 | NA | AVSRGGEQF
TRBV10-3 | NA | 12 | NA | AISEGGQAKTQY
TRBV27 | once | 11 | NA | ASSLFIGAEQY
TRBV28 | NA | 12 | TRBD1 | ASSFQGASQPQH
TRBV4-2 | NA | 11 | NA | ASSHEGGYGYT
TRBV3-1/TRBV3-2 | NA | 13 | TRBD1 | ASSQTQGPQETQY
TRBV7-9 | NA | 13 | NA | ASSTGSGTVFEQY
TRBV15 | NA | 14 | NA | ATSRDRHRAVNEQF
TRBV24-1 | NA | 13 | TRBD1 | ATSDSTGPVNEQF
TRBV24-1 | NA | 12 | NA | ATSDFPEDNEQF
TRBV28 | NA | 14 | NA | ASSLEGDLSNQPQH
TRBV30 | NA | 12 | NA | AWRWGVGNYGYT
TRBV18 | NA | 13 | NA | ASSPPVAGAGDQY
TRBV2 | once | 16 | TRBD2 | ASSEVAGGHPTTDTQY
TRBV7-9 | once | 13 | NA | ASSPNKAGYVQQY
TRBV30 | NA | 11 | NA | AWSGQANTEAF
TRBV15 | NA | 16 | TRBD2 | ATSRTGLAGANTGELF
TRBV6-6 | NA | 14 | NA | ASSSGALLEGGELF
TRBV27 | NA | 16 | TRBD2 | ASSPTGLAAVTGDTQY
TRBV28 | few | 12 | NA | ASSFAAGAYEQY
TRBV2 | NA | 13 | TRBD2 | ASSSSGSLMGELF
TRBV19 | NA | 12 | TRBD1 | ASSITGANSPLH
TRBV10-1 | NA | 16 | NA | ASSESRLQGHSNQPQH
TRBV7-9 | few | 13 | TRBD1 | ASSFPDRGGGKLF
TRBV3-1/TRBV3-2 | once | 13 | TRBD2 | ASSQGQGLTDTQY
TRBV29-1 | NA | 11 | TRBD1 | SLRQGTYNEQF
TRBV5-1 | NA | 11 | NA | ASSPDSYYGYT
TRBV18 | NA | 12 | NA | ASSPSGVNSPLH
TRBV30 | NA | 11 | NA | AWSVVGDQPQH
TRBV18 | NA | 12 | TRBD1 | ASSPGQMNTEAF
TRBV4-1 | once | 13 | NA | ASSKLAGTDSPLH
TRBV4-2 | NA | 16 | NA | ASSQLRVSVSGANVLT
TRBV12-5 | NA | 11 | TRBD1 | ASGIGQGDGYT
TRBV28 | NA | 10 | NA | ASSSSYYEQY
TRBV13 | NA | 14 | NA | ASSLGRDTRGTEAF
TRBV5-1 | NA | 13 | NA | ASSLGYGIDEKLF
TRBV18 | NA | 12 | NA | ASSPGTNTGELF
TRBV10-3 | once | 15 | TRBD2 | AISGGLAGGMGDTQY
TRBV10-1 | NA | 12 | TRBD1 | ASSTGTGTYEQY
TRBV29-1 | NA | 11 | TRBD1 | SVEGQGGYGYT
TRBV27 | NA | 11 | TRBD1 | ASSPGQNYGYT
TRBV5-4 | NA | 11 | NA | ASSSDLNTEAF
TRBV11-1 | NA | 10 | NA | ASSPQGYEQY
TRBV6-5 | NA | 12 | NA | ASSPSGWNQPQH
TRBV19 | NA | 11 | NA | ASHRTSNYGYT
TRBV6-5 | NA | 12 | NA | ASSYSTEGQPQH
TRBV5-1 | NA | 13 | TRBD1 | ASSLAQTGDTEAF
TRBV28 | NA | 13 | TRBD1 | ASRRQGRSNQPQH
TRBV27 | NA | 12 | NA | ASSTRGGYNEQF
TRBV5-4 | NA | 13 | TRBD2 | ASSFSTSGYNEQF
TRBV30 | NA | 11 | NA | AWRGVGADTQY
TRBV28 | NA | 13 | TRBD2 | ASSSGAGDSYEQY
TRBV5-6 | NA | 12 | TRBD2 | ASSGGRSSYEQY
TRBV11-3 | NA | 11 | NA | ASSKQGVDTQY